This note documents a single T cell receptor beta chain sequence. Its antigen is unidentified. The method was immunoSEQ multiplex PCR; TCRdb's version includes in-frame clones alone and lacks a portion of them. In the table there are 7,200 or so clones, around 60% of which are singletons. Germline V CDR1 and CDR2: SNHLY, FYNNEI. CDR3 length: 12 residues. J was trimmed by 5 bases and V by 8 bases; bases with no gene match: 4. These data are taken from a study of CD4+ T cells in melanoma. Notes on the study in general: A reported correlation linked neoantigen-specific CD4+ T cells to CD8+, macrophage and B cell function.

This clonotype was obtained from a human donor with melanoma. The specimen sequenced was cells from a culture (not recorded whether cultured in vitro). The rearrangement joins TRBV2 to TRBJ2-7; TRBD1 matches at 9 bases. CDR3 region: CASGRTGDEQYF. The CDR3 DNA is TGTGCCAGCGGGAGGACAGGGGACGAGCAGTACTTC.